The table lists the clone carrying this T cell receptor (beta chain) with many counts. Its antigen is unidentified. The sample originates from a study of molecular identifiers for immune sequencing clone quantification. The study, taken as a whole, reports: Highly expanded clone sizes could be underestimated through barcode sharing by identical TCR molecules.

CDR3 size: 11 residues. After removal of 4 bases from V and 11 bases from J, the junction contained 7 bases not matched to a gene. Germline V gene lookup returns CDR1 SQVTM and CDR2 ANQGSEA. Construction of naive CD8 libraries employed about 19,000 to 1,000,000 sorted cells together with 10%, 30% or 50% RNA. For naive CD8 T cells, sorting used the CD8+CD4-CCR7+CD45RA+ phenotype. MiXCR, run by TCRdb on the PCR reads, gives a single entry per CDR3 protein. Here the sample spans some 680,000 distinct CDR3 sequences, 25% being singletons. Specimen: naive CD8+ T cells from blood, with Jurkat cell RNA spiked in. Specified subset: FACS-sorted CD8+CD4-CCR7+CD45RA+ naive T cells. The sequence was collected from a human donor in good health. Some libraries in this study had Jurkat cell RNA spiked in. This sequence joins TRBV29-1 and TRBJ1-1, with 7 bases identical to TRBD1. The CDR3 here is CSVASGGDAFF. The DNA for the CDR3 is TGCAGCGTTGCTTCAGGGGGTGACGCTTTCTTT. Using reference TRBV29-1 and TRBJ1-1 for the parts outside the CDR3, the full variable domain is SAVISQKPSRDICQRGTSLTIQCQVDSQVTMMFWYRQQPGQSLTLIATANQGSEATYESGFVIDKFPISRPNLTFSTLTVSNMSPEDSSIYLCSVASGGDAFFGQGTRLTVV.